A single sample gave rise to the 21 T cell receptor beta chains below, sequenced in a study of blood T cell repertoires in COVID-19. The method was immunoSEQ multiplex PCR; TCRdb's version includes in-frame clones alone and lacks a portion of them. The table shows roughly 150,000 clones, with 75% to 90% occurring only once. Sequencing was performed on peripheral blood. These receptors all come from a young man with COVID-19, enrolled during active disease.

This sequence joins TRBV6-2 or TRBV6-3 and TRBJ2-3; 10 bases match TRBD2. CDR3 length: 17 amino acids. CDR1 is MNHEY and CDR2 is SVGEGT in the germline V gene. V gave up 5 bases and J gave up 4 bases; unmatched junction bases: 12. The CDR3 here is CASSTFLAGARADTQYF. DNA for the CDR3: TGTGCCAGCAGTACCTTTCTAGCGGGAGCTCGGGCAGATACGCAGTATTTT.

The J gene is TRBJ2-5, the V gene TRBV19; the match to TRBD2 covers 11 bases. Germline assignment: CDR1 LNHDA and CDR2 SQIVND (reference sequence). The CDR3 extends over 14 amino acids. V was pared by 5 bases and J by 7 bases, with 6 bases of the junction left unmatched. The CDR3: CASSPLAGGRTQYF. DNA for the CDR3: TGTGCCAGTAGTCCCCTAGCGGGAGGTCGGACCCAGTACTTC.

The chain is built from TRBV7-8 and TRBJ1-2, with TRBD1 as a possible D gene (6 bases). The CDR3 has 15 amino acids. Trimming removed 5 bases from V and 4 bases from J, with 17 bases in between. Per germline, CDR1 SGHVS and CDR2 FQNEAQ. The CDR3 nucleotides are TGTGCCAGCAGCCCACTCGGGGGGCGCGCCTATGGCTACACCTTC. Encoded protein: CASSPLGGRAYGYTF.

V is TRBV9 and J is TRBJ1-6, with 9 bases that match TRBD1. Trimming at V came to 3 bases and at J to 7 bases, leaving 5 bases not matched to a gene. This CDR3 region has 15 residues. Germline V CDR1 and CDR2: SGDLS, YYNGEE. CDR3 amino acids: CASSEGQGINSPLHF. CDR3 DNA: TGTGCCAGCAGCGAGGGACAGGGCATAAATTCACCCCTCCACTTT.

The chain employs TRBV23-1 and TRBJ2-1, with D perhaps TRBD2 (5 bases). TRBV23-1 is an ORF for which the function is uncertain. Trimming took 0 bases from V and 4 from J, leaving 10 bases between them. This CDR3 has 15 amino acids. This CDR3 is CASSQSSGLYNEQFF. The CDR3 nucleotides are TGCGCCAGCAGTCAATCAAGCGGTTTATACAATGAGCAGTTCTTC.

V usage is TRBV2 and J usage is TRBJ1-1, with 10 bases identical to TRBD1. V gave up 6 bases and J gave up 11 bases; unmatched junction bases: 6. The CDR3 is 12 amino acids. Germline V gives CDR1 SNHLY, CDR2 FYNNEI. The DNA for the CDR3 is TGTGCCAGCAGAGTGGACAGGGGGTGGGCTTTCTTT. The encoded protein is CASRVDRGWAFF.

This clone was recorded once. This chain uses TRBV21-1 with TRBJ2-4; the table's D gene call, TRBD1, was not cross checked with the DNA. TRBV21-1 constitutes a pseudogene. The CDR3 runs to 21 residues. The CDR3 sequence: CASSKALGDRPREPAKNIQYF. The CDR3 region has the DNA TGTGCCAGCAGCAAAGCCCTTGGGGACAGACCTAGGGAGCCGGCCAAAAACATTCAGTACTTC.

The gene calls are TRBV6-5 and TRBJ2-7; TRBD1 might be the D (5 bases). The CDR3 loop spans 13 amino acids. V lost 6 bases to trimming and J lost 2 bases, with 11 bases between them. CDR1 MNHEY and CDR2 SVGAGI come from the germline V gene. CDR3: CASRDAGTYEQYF. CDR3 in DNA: TGTGCCAGCAGGGACGCAGGGACCTACGAGCAGTACTTC.

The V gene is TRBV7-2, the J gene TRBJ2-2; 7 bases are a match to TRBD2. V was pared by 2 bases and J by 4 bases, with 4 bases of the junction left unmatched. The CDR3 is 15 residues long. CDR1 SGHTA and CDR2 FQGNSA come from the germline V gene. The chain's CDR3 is CASSLRAGTTGELFF. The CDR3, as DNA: TGTGCCAGCAGCTTACGAGCGGGAACCACCGGGGAGCTGTTTTTT.

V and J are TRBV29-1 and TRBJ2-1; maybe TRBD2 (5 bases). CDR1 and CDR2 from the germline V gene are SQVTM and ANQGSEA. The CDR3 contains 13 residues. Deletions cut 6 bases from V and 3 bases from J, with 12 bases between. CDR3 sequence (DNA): TGCAGCGTAGATGACGGAGGCTACAATGAGCAGTTCTTC. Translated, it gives CSVDDGGYNEQFF.

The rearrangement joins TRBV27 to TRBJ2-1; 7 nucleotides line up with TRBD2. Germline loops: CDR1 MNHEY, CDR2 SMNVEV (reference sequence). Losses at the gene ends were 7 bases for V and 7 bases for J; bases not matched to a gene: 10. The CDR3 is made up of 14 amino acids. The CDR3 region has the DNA TGTGCCAGCATTCGCGGGTTGGGGGGGAATGAGCAGTTCTTC. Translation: CASIRGLGGNEQFF.

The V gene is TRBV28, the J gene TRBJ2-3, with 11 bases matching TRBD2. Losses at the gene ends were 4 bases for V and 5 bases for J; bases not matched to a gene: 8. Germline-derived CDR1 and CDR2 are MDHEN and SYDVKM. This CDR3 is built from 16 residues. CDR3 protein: CASSSVSGRAVDTQYF. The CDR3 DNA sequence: TGTGCCAGCAGTTCGGTTAGCGGGAGGGCGGTAGATACGCAGTATTTT. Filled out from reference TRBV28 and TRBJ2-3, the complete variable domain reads DVKVTQSSRYLVKRTGEKVFLECVQDMDHENMFWYRQDPGLGLRLIYFSYDVKMKEKGDIPEGYSVSREKKERFSLILESASTNQTSMYLCASSSVSGRAVDTQYFGPGTRLTVL.

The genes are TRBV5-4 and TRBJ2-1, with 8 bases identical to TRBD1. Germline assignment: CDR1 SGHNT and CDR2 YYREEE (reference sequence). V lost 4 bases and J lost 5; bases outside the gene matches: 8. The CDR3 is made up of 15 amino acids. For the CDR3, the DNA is TGTGCCAGCAGCACAGGGGGGCAGACAAACAATGAGCAGTTCTTC. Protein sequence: CASSTGGQTNNEQFF.

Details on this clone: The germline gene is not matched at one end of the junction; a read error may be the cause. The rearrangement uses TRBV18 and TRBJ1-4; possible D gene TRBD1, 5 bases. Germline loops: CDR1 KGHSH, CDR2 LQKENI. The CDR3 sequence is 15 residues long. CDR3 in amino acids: CASSPDAWGGEKLLF. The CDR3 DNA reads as TGTGCCAGCTCACCTGATGCCTGGGGCGGAGAAAAACTGCTTTTT.

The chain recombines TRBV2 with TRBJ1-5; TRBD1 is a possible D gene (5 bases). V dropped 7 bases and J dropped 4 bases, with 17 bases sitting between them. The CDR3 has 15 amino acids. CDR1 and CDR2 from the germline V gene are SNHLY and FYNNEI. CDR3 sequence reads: CASNSLGARNQPQHF. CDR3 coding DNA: TGTGCCAGCAACAGCTTAGGGGCTCGAAATCAGCCCCAGCATTTT.

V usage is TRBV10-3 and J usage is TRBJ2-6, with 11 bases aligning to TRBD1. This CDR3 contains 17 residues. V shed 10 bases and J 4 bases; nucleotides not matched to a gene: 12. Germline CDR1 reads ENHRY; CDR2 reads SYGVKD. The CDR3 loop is CATKTGQGAGGANVLTF. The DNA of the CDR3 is TGTGCCACGAAAACCGGACAGGGGGCAGGAGGGGCCAACGTCCTGACTTTC.

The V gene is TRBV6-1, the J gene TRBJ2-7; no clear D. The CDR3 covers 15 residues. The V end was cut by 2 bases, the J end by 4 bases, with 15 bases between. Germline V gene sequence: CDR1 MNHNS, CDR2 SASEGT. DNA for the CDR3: TGTGCCAGCAGTGAAAATTTTCCGGGTTTGTACGAGCAGTACTTC. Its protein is CASSENFPGLYEQYF.

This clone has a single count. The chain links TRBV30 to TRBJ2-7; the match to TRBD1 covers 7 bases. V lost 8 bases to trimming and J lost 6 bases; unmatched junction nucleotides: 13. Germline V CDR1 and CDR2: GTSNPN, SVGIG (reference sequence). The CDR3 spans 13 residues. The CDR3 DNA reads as TGTGCCGCCGACCACAGGGGTTTCCTCGAGCAGTACTTC. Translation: CAADHRGFLEQYF.

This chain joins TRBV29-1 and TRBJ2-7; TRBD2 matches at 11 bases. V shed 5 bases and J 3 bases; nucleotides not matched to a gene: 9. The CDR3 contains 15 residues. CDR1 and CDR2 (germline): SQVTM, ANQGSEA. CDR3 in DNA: TGCAGCGTTTTCAGTAGCGGGAGGGAACACTACGAGCAGTACTTC. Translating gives CSVFSSGREHYEQYF.

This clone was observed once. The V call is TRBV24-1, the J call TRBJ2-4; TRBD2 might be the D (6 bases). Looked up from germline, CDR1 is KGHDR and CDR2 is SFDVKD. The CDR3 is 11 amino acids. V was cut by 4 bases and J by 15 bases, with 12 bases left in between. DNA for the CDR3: TGTGCCACCAGTGACGGAGGGGATATGTACTTC. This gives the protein CATSDGGDMYF.

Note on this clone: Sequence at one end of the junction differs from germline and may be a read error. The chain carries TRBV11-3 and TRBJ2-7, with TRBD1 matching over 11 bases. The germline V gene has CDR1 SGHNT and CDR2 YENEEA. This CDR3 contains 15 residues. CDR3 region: CASSLDGTGGSEQYF. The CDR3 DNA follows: TGTGCCAGCAGCCTAGATGGGACAGGGGGATCCGAGCAGTACTTC.